Each of the 7 T cell receptor beta chains below was sequenced from the same sample in a study of blood T cell repertoires in COVID-19. Generated by immunoSEQ multiplex PCR, the TCRdb table keeps only in-frame clones and is missing some. The table has 200,000 or so clones, roughly 84% seen once. The sequencing sample was made of peripheral blood. The receptor set was obtained from a man aged 45 to 65 with COVID-19, enrolled during active disease.

The chain has TRBV13 and TRBJ2-7; perhaps TRBD1 as D (6 bases). V was cut by 3 bases and J by 3 bases, with 9 bases left in between. The germline V gene encodes CDR1 PRHDT and CDR2 FYEKMQ (reference sequence). The CDR3 is made up of 13 amino acids. The CDR3 protein is CASSFAQGYEQYF. The CDR3 DNA follows: TGTGCCAGCAGCTTCGCACAGGGCTACGAGCAGTACTTC.

The chain carries TRBV9 and TRBJ1-1; D perhaps matches TRBD1 (5 bases). The CDR3 covers 14 residues. Trimming stripped 0 bases from V and 9 bases from J, with 15 bases between. CDR1 is SGDLS, CDR2 YYNGEE, per germline. The CDR3 nucleotides are TGTGCCAGCAGCGTAGCTGGGTATGGGGCTCAAGCTTTCTTT. Amino acid sequence: CASSVAGYGAQAFF.

This sequence joins TRBV7-8 and TRBJ2-3; 12 bases are shared with TRBD2. CDR1 is SGHVS, CDR2 FQNEAQ, per germline. After removal of 2 bases from V and 6 bases from J, the junction contained 9 bases not matched to a gene. There are 17 residues in the CDR3. CDR3 in amino acids: CASSLSTSGGWSDTQYF. The CDR3 coding sequence is TGTGCCAGCAGCTTATCGACTAGCGGGGGCTGGTCTGATACGCAGTATTTT.

This chain connects TRBV11-2 to TRBJ1-6; D might be TRBD1 (5 bases). Germline V CDR1 and CDR2: SGHAT, FQNNGV. The CDR3 runs 14 residues. V lost 5 bases to trimming and J lost 8 bases, with 13 bases between them. CDR3 protein: CASSHDMGHSPLHF. The CDR3, as DNA: TGTGCCAGCAGCCATGACATGGGGCATTCACCCCTCCACTTT.

V gene TRBV6-2 or TRBV6-3 combines with J gene TRBJ2-7; the D gene is possibly TRBD2 (6 bases). The V gene lost 2 bases and the J gene lost 5 bases, with 13 bases spanning the gap. This CDR3 has 14 residues. Germline V gene data show CDR1 as MNHEY and CDR2 as SVGEGT. In nucleotides, the CDR3 is TGTGCCAGCAGTTACGGGTTGACTAGGGACGAGCAGTACTTC. It is translated as CASSYGLTRDEQYF.

This clone was counted a single time. This chain connects TRBV7-9 to TRBJ2-2; 7 bases match TRBD2. The CDR3 is made up of 14 amino acids. Per the germline V gene, CDR1 is SEHNR and CDR2 is FQNEAQ (reference sequence). J gave up 6 bases and V 6 bases, and 7 bases lay outside the gene matches. The CDR3 nucleotides are TGTGCCAGCAGGCCGAGCGGGACCCCCGGGGAGCTGTTTTTT. Encoded protein: CASRPSGTPGELFF.

The V and J genes are TRBV13 and TRBJ2-3; a possible D gene is TRBD2 (6 bases). Germline-derived CDR1 and CDR2 are PRHDT and FYEKMQ (reference sequence). The CDR3 length is 15 residues. Trimming pared 3 bases from V and 2 bases from J, leaving 12 bases between. The CDR3 region is CASSFRREPTDTQYF. The CDR3 region has the DNA TGTGCCAGCAGCTTCAGGCGGGAACCCACAGATACGCAGTATTTT.